Described below is a single T cell receptor (beta chain) sequence and its context. The sample originates from a study of radiation and T cells in renal cell carcinoma. Germline values: CDR1 MGHRA, CDR2 YSYEKL. V lost 1 base and J lost 2, with 8 bases in between. This CDR3 is built from 14 residues. Only in-frame clones appear in the TCRdb table, and some are missing; sequencing was by immunoSEQ multiplex PCR. The sample yields almost 50,000 clones, 75% to 85% seen once. Time point of the sample: blood 2 weeks post-SBRT. Documented treatment: 15 Gy SBRT to primary tumor, nephrectomy 4 weeks later. Blood was sampled at baseline, 2 weeks and 4 weeks after SBRT.

This sequence was found in a woman aged 70-85 years with renal cell carcinoma. The V gene is TRBV4-1, the J gene TRBJ1-2; the D is unclear. The sequenced sample was blood, obtained from a patient whose treatment included radiotherapy and nephrectomy. The CDR3 DNA follows: TGCGCCAGCAGCCAAGTCGACGGAAACTATGGCTACACCTTC. This encodes CASSQVDGNYGYTF.